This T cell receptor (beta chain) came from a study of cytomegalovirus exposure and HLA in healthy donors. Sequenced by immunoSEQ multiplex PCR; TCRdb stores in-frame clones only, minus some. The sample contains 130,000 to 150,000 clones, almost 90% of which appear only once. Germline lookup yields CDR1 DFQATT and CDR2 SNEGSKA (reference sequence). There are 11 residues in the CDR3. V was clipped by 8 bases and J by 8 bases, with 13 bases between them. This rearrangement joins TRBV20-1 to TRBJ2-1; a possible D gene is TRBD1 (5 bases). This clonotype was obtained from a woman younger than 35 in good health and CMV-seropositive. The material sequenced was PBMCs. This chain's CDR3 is CSTSRGDEQFF. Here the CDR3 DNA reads TGCAGTACGTCAAGGGGCGATGAGCAGTTCTTC.